The 7 T cell receptor beta chains presented below share a single source sample, sequenced in a study of blood T cell repertoires in COVID-19. The table came from immunoSEQ multiplex PCR; TCRdb's copy has only in-frame clones and leaves some out. The sample includes tens of thousands of clones, about 86% of them seen just once. Specimen: peripheral blood. The receptors originated from a woman aged 60-75 years with COVID-19, enrolled during active disease.

V and J are TRBV7-8 and TRBJ2-5, with 12 bases matching TRBD1. The J segment lost 8 bases and the V segment lost 7 bases, leaving 11 bases of the junction unmatched. The germline V gene has CDR1 SGHVS and CDR2 FQNEAQ. The CDR3 is 15 amino acids. The CDR3 DNA reads TGTGCCAGCACCCAATTCGGGACAGGGGGCGATACCCAGTACTTC. Protein product: CASTQFGTGGDTQYF.

The chain joins TRBV14 to TRBJ2-1; D is perhaps TRBD2 (5 bases). Trimming pared 0 bases from V and 0 bases from J, leaving 12 bases between. Germline V lookup: CDR1 SGHDN, CDR2 FVKESK. CDR3 size: 17 residues. The CDR3 DNA reads as TGTGCCAGCAGCCAAGACAGAGGGCCAGGCTCCTACAATGAGCAGTTCTTC. It codes for CASSQDRGPGSYNEQFF.

The rearrangement uses TRBV2 and TRBJ1-4, with TRBD1 matching 7 bases. The CDR3 consists of 15 residues. The trim removed 6 bases at V and 0 bases at J, leaving 4 bases unmatched. Per the germline V gene, CDR1 is SNHLY and CDR2 is FYNNEI. The chain's CDR3 is CASRQTGATNEKLFF. CDR3 sequence (DNA): TGTGCCAGCAGACAAACAGGGGCAACTAATGAAAAACTGTTTTTT.

The chain couples TRBV2 to TRBJ2-3; 11 positions agree with TRBD2. The CDR3 spans 15 residues. With V trimmed by 6 bases and J by 1 base, 3 bases remained unmatched. The V gene's germline CDR1 is SNHLY and CDR2 FYNNEI. CDR3 bases: TGTGCCAGCAGCCTACTAGCGGGAGGCACAGATACGCAGTATTTT. This codes for CASSLLAGGTDTQYF.

The V call is TRBV5-1, the J call TRBJ2-1; 10 bases match TRBD2. Germline V lookup: CDR1 SGHRS, CDR2 YFSETQ. The junction had 5 bases not matched to a gene; V was cut back by 1 base and J by 4 bases. The CDR3 spans 16 residues. The CDR3 region has the DNA TGCGCCAGCAGCTTGACCGCTAGCGGGAGTTACAATGAGCAGTTCTTC. It translates to CASSLTASGSYNEQFF.

V gene TRBV19 combines with J gene TRBJ1-1; D perhaps matches TRBD1 (6 bases). This CDR3 spans 14 amino acids. With 1 base removed from V and 5 bases from J, the gap between germline ends came to 11 bases. CDR1 is LNHDA and CDR2 is SQIVND in the germline V gene (reference sequence). DNA of the CDR3: TGTGCCAGTAGTATAGTTGCAGGGGAGACTGAAGCTTTCTTT. Translated: CASSIVAGETEAFF.

The chain links TRBV3-1 (or the pseudogene TRBV3-2) to TRBJ2-1; a weak D match, TRBD1 (5 bases). Trimming took 4 bases from V and 0 from J, leaving 10 bases between them. CDR1 and CDR2 from the germline V gene are LGHDT and YNNKEL (reference sequence). This CDR3 is 15 amino acids long. The CDR3 DNA reads TGTGCCAGCAGCCTCCGACAGCTCTCCTACAATGAGCAGTTCTTC. This codes for CASSLRQLSYNEQFF.